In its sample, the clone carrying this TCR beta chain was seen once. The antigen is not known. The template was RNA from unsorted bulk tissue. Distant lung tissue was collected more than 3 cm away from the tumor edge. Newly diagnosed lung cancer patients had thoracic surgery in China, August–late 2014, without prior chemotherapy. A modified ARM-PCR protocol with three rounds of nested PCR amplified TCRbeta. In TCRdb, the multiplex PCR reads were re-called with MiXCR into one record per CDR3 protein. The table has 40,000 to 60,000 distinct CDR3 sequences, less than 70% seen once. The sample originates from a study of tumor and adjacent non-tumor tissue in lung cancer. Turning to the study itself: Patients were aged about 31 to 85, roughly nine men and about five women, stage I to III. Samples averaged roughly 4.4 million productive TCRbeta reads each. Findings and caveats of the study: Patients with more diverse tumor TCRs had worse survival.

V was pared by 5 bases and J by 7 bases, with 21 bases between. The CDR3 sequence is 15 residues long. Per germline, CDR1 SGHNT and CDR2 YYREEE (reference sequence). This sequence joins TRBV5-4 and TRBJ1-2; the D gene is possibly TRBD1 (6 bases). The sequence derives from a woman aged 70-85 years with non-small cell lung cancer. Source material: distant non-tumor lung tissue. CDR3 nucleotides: TGTGCCAGCAGTATGGGGGGGGCAGGGGTGGCTGGCTACACCTTC. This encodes CASSMGGAGVAGYTF. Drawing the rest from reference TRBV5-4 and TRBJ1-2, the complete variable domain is ETGVTQSPTHLIKTRGQQVTLRCSSQSGHNTVSWYQQALGQGPQFIFQYYREEENGRGNFPPRFSGLQFPNYSSELNVNALELDDSALYLCASSMGGAGVAGYTFGSGTRLTVV.